These T cell receptor beta chains were read from a single sample in a study of blood T cells in healthy people across ages. Each CDR3 protein is one row after TCRdb ran MiXCR on the 5' RACE reads. The table has about 1,400,000 distinct CDR3 sequences, approximately 60% seen once. Material for sequencing was blood. The receptor source for this set is a man younger than 35 in good health. Each CDR3 is given with its conserved first and last residue. The D gene is left open where the match is weak. Size is stated for part of the rows, as once, few or many counts, or as a class when the clone is expanded.

d_call: NA; clone_size: NA; j_call: TRBJ2-4; v_call: TRBV20-1; cdr3_aa: CSAKEPIVGKNIQYF; cdr3_nt: TGCAGTGCGAAGGAGCCCATCGTAGGCAAAAACATTCAGTACTTC
d_call: NA; clone_size: NA; j_call: TRBJ2-7; v_call: TRBV14; cdr3_aa: CASSQTTVHEQYF; cdr3_nt: TGTGCCAGCAGCCAGACGACAGTCCACGAGCAGTACTTC
d_call: NA; clone_size: NA; j_call: TRBJ2-2; v_call: TRBV28; cdr3_aa: CASSRQEITGELFF; cdr3_nt: TGTGCCAGCAGTAGACAGGAAATCACCGGGGAGCTGTTTTTT
d_call: TRBD2; clone_size: NA; j_call: TRBJ2-3; v_call: TRBV7-2; cdr3_aa: CASSPRLAGGFTDTQYF; cdr3_nt: TGTGCCAGCAGCCCTAGACTAGCGGGCGGGTTCACAGATACGCAGTATTTT
d_call: NA; clone_size: few; j_call: TRBJ1-2; v_call: TRBV4-2; cdr3_aa: CASSQDLANYGYTF; cdr3_nt: TGTGCCAGCAGCCAAGATCTGGCTAACTATGGCTACACCTTC
d_call: NA; clone_size: NA; j_call: TRBJ2-7; v_call: TRBV12-3/TRBV12-4; cdr3_aa: CASSRSERSYEQYF; cdr3_nt: TGTGCCAGCAGCCGGAGCGAGAGGTCCTACGAGCAGTACTTC
d_call: NA; clone_size: few; j_call: TRBJ2-1; v_call: TRBV12-3/TRBV12-4; cdr3_aa: CASSLGVEVEQFF; cdr3_nt: TGTGCCAGCAGTTTGGGGGTCGAGGTTGAGCAGTTCTTC
d_call: NA; clone_size: NA; j_call: TRBJ1-2; v_call: TRBV18; cdr3_aa: CASSPTKGGYGYTF; cdr3_nt: TGTGCCAGCTCACCGACTAAAGGGGGCTATGGCTACACCTTC
d_call: NA; clone_size: NA; j_call: TRBJ2-1; v_call: TRBV9; cdr3_aa: CASSPTGGSHEQFF; cdr3_nt: TGTGCCAGCAGTCCAACTGGGGGGTCACATGAGCAGTTCTTC
d_call: NA; clone_size: NA; j_call: TRBJ2-2; v_call: TRBV2; cdr3_aa: CASSSIIGTPDTGELFF; cdr3_nt: TGTGCCAGCAGTTCGATCATCGGGACTCCCGACACCGGGGAGCTGTTTTTT
d_call: TRBD2; clone_size: NA; j_call: TRBJ2-3; v_call: TRBV12-3/TRBV12-4; cdr3_aa: CASSLARSSGGAGTDTQYF; cdr3_nt: TGTGCCAGCAGTTTAGCGCGATCTAGCGGGGGGGCCGGCACAGATACGCAGTATTTT
d_call: TRBD1; clone_size: NA; j_call: TRBJ2-3; v_call: TRBV9; cdr3_aa: CASSVAGTGWSDTQYF; cdr3_nt: TGTGCCAGCAGCGTAGCCGGGACAGGCTGGTCAGATACGCAGTATTTT
d_call: NA; clone_size: NA; j_call: TRBJ2-3; v_call: TRBV14; cdr3_aa: CASSRIISTDTQYF; cdr3_nt: TGTGCCAGCAGCCGGATAATTAGCACAGATACGCAGTATTTT